The 24 T cell receptor beta chains reported below all come from one sample, sequenced in a study of blood T cell repertoires in COVID-19. The protocol was immunoSEQ multiplex PCR, while the TCRdb copy is restricted to in-frame clones and leaves out a portion. This sample has more than 85,000 clones; more than 60% occur once, and the top ten carry approximately 25%. The sequencing input was peripheral blood. The receptors originated from a man between 65 and 85 years old with acute or convalescent COVID-19.

This clone was observed once. The chain couples TRBV2 to TRBJ2-3; D not certain. The CDR3 has 11 residues. Trimming left V 8 bases short and J 0 bases short, with 3 bases between. Germline lookup yields CDR1 SNHLY and CDR2 FYNNEI. The CDR3 DNA is TGTGCCAGCCCGAGCACAGATACGCAGTATTTT. Protein sequence: CASPSTDTQYF. The complete variable domain, with remaining parts taken from reference TRBV2 and TRBJ2-3, reads EPEVTQTPSHQVTQMGQEVILRCVPISNHLYFYWYRQILGQKVEFLVSFYNNEISEKSEIFDDQFSVERPDGSNFTLKIRSTKLEDSAMYFCASPSTDTQYFGPGTRLTVL.

The chain carries TRBV5-1 and TRBJ2-2, with 10 nucleotides matching TRBD2. CDR1 is SGHRS and CDR2 is YFSETQ in the germline V gene. Germline trimming cut 1 base from V and 6 bases from J; bases unmatched to any gene: 0. This CDR3 comprises 14 residues. CDR3 loop: CASSLTSGAGELFF. The CDR3, as DNA: TGCGCCAGCAGCTTGACTAGCGGGGCCGGGGAGCTGTTTTTT.

This chain connects TRBV14 to TRBJ2-3; 7 positions agree with TRBD2. J lost 3 bases, V lost 6 bases, and 9 bases had no gene match. CDR1 is SGHDN and CDR2 is FVKESK in the germline V gene. The CDR3 is 15 amino acids. CDR3 protein: CASRGGTTSTDTQYF. The CDR3 coding sequence is TGTGCCAGCAGGGGAGGGACTACCTCTACAGATACGCAGTATTTT. The variable domain in full, with the rest retrieved from reference TRBV14 and TRBJ2-3, is EAGVTQFPSHSVIEKGQTVTLRCDPISGHDNLYWYRRVMGKEIKFLLHFVKESKQDESGMPNNRFLAERTGGTYSTLKVQPAELEDSGVYFCASRGGTTSTDTQYFGPGTRLTVL.

The chain employs TRBV14 and TRBJ2-5, with D perhaps TRBD2 (5 bases). In germline, CDR1 is SGHDN, CDR2 FVKESK. V lost 1 base and J lost 5, with 14 bases in between. CDR3 length: 15 residues. CDR3 loop: CASSQGLRGRETQYF. CDR3 DNA: TGTGCCAGCAGCCAAGGCCTACGAGGGCGGGAGACCCAGTACTTC.

The chain employs TRBV3-1 (or the pseudogene TRBV3-2) and TRBJ2-7; the D gene is possibly TRBD2 (6 bases). The length of the CDR3 is 13 residues. The germline gives CDR1 LGHDT, CDR2 YNNKEL (reference sequence). Trimming cost V 3 bases and J 7 bases, with 13 bases left between them. CDR3 nucleotides: TGTGCCAGCAGCCAGGACGTTGGAGGGGAGCAGTACTTC. It is translated as CASSQDVGGEQYF.

CDR3 in amino acids: CASSATSGANVLTF. CDR3 DNA sequence: TGCGCCAGCAGCGCTACCTCTGGGGCCAACGTCCTGACTTTC. The genes are TRBV5-1 and TRBJ2-6; D uncertain. The germline V and J ends were trimmed by 4 bases and 0 bases, with 5 bases remaining between them. Per germline, CDR1 SGHRS and CDR2 YFSETQ. The CDR3 totals 14 residues.

The V gene is TRBV11-3, the J gene TRBJ2-5, with D possibly matching TRBD2 (6 bases). Trimming took 5 bases from V and 9 from J, leaving 22 bases between them. This CDR3 is built from 15 residues. The germline CDR1 and CDR2 sequences are SGHNT and YENEEA. This chain's CDR3 is CASSPGSKWRGAQYF. The CDR3 region has the DNA TGTGCCAGCAGCCCCGGATCGAAATGGCGCGGGGCCCAGTACTTC.

This CDR3 reads CASSLGWDRTPYEQYF. CDR3 nucleotide sequence: TGTGCCAGCAGCTTGGGGTGGGACAGGACCCCCTACGAGCAGTACTTC. The J gene is TRBJ2-7, the V gene TRBV5-6; 8 positions match TRBD1. Losses at the gene ends were 0 bases for V and 2 bases for J; bases not matched to a gene: 7. The CDR3 is 16 amino acids. Germline assignment: CDR1 SGHDT and CDR2 YYEEEE.

The chain joins TRBV7-2 to TRBJ2-5, with 9 nucleotides matching TRBD2. The ends lost 0 bases at V and 5 bases at J; junction bases unmatched: 13. CDR3 length: 18 residues. Germline V gives CDR1 SGHTA, CDR2 FQGNSA. This chain's CDR3 is CASSLARILAGVGETQYF. The CDR3 DNA sequence: TGTGCCAGCAGCTTAGCGCGAATATTAGCGGGAGTAGGGGAGACCCAGTACTTC.

This rearrangement joins TRBV9 to TRBJ1-1; D is perhaps TRBD1 (5 bases). Trimming pared 4 bases from V and 2 bases from J, leaving 12 bases between. The germline V gene encodes CDR1 SGDLS and CDR2 YYNGEE. The CDR3 length is 14 residues. CDR3 amino acids: CASSPQVQNTEAFF. DNA for the CDR3: TGTGCCAGCAGCCCACAGGTCCAAAACACTGAAGCTTTCTTT.

V is TRBV4-2 and J is TRBJ2-7, with no clear D. The germline gives CDR1 LGHNA, CDR2 YNFKEQ. V lost 1 base to trimming and J lost 7 bases, with 14 bases between them. The CDR3 loop spans 14 amino acids. This CDR3 reads CASSQGPSPWEQYF. The CDR3 DNA reads TGTGCCAGCAGCCAAGGGCCTTCTCCTTGGGAGCAGTACTTC.

CDR3: CASSPEVLGVTDTQYF. The CDR3 coding sequence is TGTGCCAGCAGTCCCGAAGTACTAGGTGTGACAGATACGCAGTATTTT. The chain has TRBV6-6 and TRBJ2-3, with TRBD2 as a possible D gene (5 bases). Germline lookup yields CDR1 MNHNY and CDR2 SVGAGI (reference sequence). V was shortened by 5 bases and J by 3 bases, with 18 bases between the two germline ends. The CDR3 consists of 16 residues.

There are a few counts of this clone. The chain couples TRBV2 to TRBJ1-1, with 9 bases that match TRBD1. J gave up 4 bases and V 5 bases, and 2 bases lay outside the gene matches. Per the germline V gene, CDR1 is SNHLY and CDR2 is FYNNEI. This CDR3 spans 13 amino acids. This CDR3 is CASSPTGGTEAFF. The CDR3 DNA follows: TGTGCCAGCAGTCCGACAGGGGGCACTGAAGCTTTCTTT.

The chain has TRBV5-1 and TRBJ2-5, with 15 bases aligning to TRBD2. The CDR3 is 17 residues long. Trimming cost V 4 bases and J 5 bases; bases outside gene matches: 9. The V gene's germline CDR1 is SGHRS and CDR2 YFSETQ. The CDR3 DNA follows: TGCGCCAGCAGCCCGGGACTAGCGGGAGGAATAGGGGAGACCCAGTACTTC. Its protein product is CASSPGLAGGIGETQYF.

J is TRBJ1-1 and V is TRBV30, with 7 bases fitting TRBD1. The CDR3 is made up of 11 amino acids. The junction had 2 bases not matched to a gene; V was cut back by 0 bases and J by 10 bases. CDR1 and CDR2 from the germline V gene are GTSNPN and SVGIG (reference sequence). CDR3 region: CAWSVQGTAFF. The CDR3 nucleotides are TGTGCCTGGAGTGTACAGGGGACAGCTTTCTTT.

As for this clone: Other DNA sequences in this specimen translate into the identical CDR3. The V and J genes are TRBV7-2 and TRBJ1-1, with 7 bases identical to TRBD1. With 1 base clipped from V and 2 bases from J, the junction kept 1 base outside the gene matches. Looked up from germline, CDR1 is SGHTA and CDR2 is FQGNSA. The CDR3 has 14 residues. The chain's CDR3 is CASSLDRGNTEAFF. The CDR3 DNA reads as TGTGCCAGCAGCTTAGACAGGGGTAACACTGAAGCTTTCTTT.

This chain joins TRBV15 and TRBJ1-2, with TRBD1 matching over 7 bases. The junction had 8 bases not matched to a gene; V was cut back by 2 bases and J by 5 bases. Germline values: CDR1 LNHNV, CDR2 YYDKDF (reference sequence). This CDR3 comprises 15 residues. CDR3 sequence reads: CATSRSGQPRYGYTF. The CDR3 region has the DNA TGTGCCACCAGCAGATCGGGACAGCCGAGATATGGCTACACCTTC.

This clone was recorded only once. V and J are TRBV3-1 (or the pseudogene TRBV3-2) and TRBJ1-5; D perhaps matches TRBD1 (6 bases). This CDR3 region has 19 residues. V lost 4 bases to trimming and J lost 3 bases, with 25 bases between them. In germline, CDR1 is LGHDT, CDR2 YNNKEL (reference sequence). For the CDR3, the DNA is TGTGCCAGCAGCCCTTCCCGGGAGGGGGAAGTGTGGAACAATCAGCCCCAGCATTTT. Protein sequence: CASSPSREGEVWNNQPQHF.

The chain carries TRBV30 and TRBJ2-3, with 9 nucleotides matching TRBD2. Germline assignment: CDR1 GTSNPN and CDR2 SVGIG (reference sequence). The CDR3 totals 15 residues. The V and J ends lost 0 bases and 6 bases, in that order; junction bases with no gene match: 7. The CDR3 reads CAWSVGAGGGDTQYF. CDR3 DNA: TGTGCCTGGAGTGTAGGAGCGGGAGGCGGGGATACGCAGTATTTT. Based on the CDR3 plus reference TRBV30 and TRBJ2-3, the full variable domain is SQTIHQWPATLVQPVGSPLSLECTVEGTSNPNLYWYRQAAGRGLQLLFYSVGIGQISSEVPQNLSASRPQDRQFILSSKKLLLSDSGFYLCAWSVGAGGGDTQYFGPGTRLTVL.

The CDR3 protein is CASTGRVNTEAFF. In nucleotides, the CDR3 is TGTGCCAGCACCGGGCGGGTGAACACTGAAGCTTTCTTT. The V gene is TRBV27, the J gene TRBJ1-1, with no clear D. The germline V gene encodes CDR1 MNHEY and CDR2 SMNVEV (reference sequence). V lost 7 bases, J lost 0 bases, and 9 bases lay in between. There are 13 residues in the CDR3.

Concerning this clone: Other DNA sequences within the sample encode an identical CDR3. The V and J genes are TRBV28 and TRBJ2-5; tentative D call: TRBD2 (6 bases). Germline loops: CDR1 MDHEN, CDR2 SYDVKM. V lost 2 bases to trimming and J lost 5 bases, with 9 bases between them. There are 13 residues in the CDR3. CDR3 region: CASSLGGRETQYF. The DNA of the CDR3 is TGTGCCAGCAGTTTAGGAGGGCGGGAGACCCAGTACTTC.

The chain uses TRBV5-1 and TRBJ2-5; 7 bases match TRBD2. The germline V gene encodes CDR1 SGHRS and CDR2 YFSETQ. Unmatched junction bases numbered 10, after V lost 9 bases and J lost 2 bases. CDR3 length: 14 residues. CDR3 in amino acids: CATGGWRQQETQYF. The CDR3 coding sequence is TGCGCCACGGGAGGATGGAGGCAGCAAGAGACCCAGTACTTC.

In this sample, this clone turned up many times. V and J are TRBV7-9 and TRBJ1-2; no reliable D call. V was trimmed by 3 bases and J by 0 bases, leaving 20 bases between them. This CDR3 has 18 amino acids. CDR1 and CDR2 from the germline V gene are SEHNR and FQNEAQ (reference sequence). The CDR3, as DNA: TGTGCCAGCAGCTTCGGGTGGGCGAAGCGGACCTCTAACTATGGCTACACCTTC. Its translation is CASSFGWAKRTSNYGYTF.

This sequence joins TRBV15 and TRBJ2-7, with D possibly being TRBD2 (5 bases). Germline V gene data show CDR1 as LNHNV and CDR2 as YYDKDF (reference sequence). CDR3 length: 14 residues. Trimming removed 5 bases at V and 3 bases at J, with 14 bases between. CDR3 loop: CATSGRAGGYEQYF. Written as DNA, the CDR3 is TGTGCCACCAGCGGAAGGGCAGGAGGCTACGAGCAGTACTTC.